This TCR beta chain is from a study of blood T cell repertoires in COVID-19. Study information: Italy, Spain and the United States were the sources of the convalescent and acute COVID-19 samples. The analysed material was cDNA or gDNA that came from T cells, B-cell-depleted T cells, or PBMCs.

This CDR3 contains 12 residues. Germline V gives CDR1 MDHEN, CDR2 SYDVKM. Trimming cost V 5 bases and J 5 bases, with 9 bases left between them. In the authors' methods: Quantification of nucleated cells was approximated via reference gene primer amplification. Profiled with immunoSEQ multiplex PCR; TCRdb holds only in-frame clones, not every one. That table is the source of V, J and clone size, and D and trimming were worked out from the DNA. This table has about 110,000 clones, 88% appearing once. The chain has TRBV28 and TRBJ1-2, with D possibly being TRBD1 (5 bases). Source material: peripheral blood. This receptor was obtained from a human donor in a cohort sampled during active COVID-19. The CDR3 sequence is CASSGDFYGYTF. Written as DNA, the CDR3 is TGTGCCAGCAGTGGGGACTTTTATGGCTACACCTTC.